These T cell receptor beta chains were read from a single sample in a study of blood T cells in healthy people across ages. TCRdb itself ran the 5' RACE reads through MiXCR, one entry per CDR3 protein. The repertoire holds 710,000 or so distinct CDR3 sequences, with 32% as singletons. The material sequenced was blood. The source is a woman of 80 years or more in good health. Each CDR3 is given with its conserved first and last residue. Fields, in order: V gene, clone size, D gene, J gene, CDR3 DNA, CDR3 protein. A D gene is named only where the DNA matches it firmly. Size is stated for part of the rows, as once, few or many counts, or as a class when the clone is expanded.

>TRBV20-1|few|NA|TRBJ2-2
TGCAGTGCTAGAGATCTTAGACGGGGGTCCCTCACCGGGGAGCTGTTTTTT
CSARDLRRGSLTGELFF
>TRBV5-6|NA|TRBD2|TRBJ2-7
TGTGCCAGCAGCTTAGCCGGGGGGAAGGTTCCCCTTACGCAGTACTTC
CASSLAGGKVPLTQYF
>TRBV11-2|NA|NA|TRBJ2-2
TGTGCCAGCAGCTGGAAGGCAGCCGGGGAGCTGTTTTTT
CASSWKAAGELFF
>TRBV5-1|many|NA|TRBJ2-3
TGCGCCAGCAGCTTGGAGTCGGGGCGGACAGATACGCAGTATTTT
CASSLESGRTDTQYF
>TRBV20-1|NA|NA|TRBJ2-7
TGCAGTGCTTTTCAACAGGGAAATGTTCTCTTC
CSAFQQGNVLF
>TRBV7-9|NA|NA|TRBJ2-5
TGTGCCAGCAAAGGACCGGGTGAAGAGACCCAGTACTTC
CASKGPGEETQYF
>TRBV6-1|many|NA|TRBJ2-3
TGTGCCAGCAGTCCAAGGGGGTGGGGGGGCACAGATACGCAGTATTTT
CASSPRGWGGTDTQYF
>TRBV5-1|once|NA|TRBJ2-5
TGCGCCAGCAGCTTGGCGAGGGTGGCAATACAAGAGACCCAGTACTTC
CASSLARVAIQETQYF
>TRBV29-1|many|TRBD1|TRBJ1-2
TGCAGCGTTGAAAGTAACAGGGGGACGGGTGGCTACACCTTC
CSVESNRGTGGYTF
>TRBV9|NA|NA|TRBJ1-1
TGTGCCAGCAGCCGTCCGGGACGCGAAGCTTTCTTT
CASSRPGREAFF
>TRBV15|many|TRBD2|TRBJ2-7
TGTGCCACCAGCGAGGGAACGGGGGGTGTCTACGAGCAGTACTTC
CATSEGTGGVYEQYF
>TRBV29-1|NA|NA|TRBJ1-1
TGCAGCGGATATGGGGGGGCCACTGAAGCTTTCTTT
CSGYGGATEAFF
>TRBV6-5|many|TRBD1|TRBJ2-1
TGTGCCAGCAGTTACTGGACAGGGGATGAGCAGTTCTTC
CASSYWTGDEQFF
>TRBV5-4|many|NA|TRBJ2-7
TGTGCCAGCAGCTTGCCGGCCCCTCCCTCCTACGAGCAGTACTTC
CASSLPAPPSYEQYF
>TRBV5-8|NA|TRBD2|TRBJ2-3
TGTGCCAGCAGCGTTACTAGCGTCCCTAGCACAGATACGCAGTATTTT
CASSVTSVPSTDTQYF
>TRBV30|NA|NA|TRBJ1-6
TGTGCCTGGAGTGAGGGTTGGGACTCACCCCGCCACTTT
CAWSEGWDSPRHF
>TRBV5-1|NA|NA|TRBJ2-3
TGCGCCAGCAGCCTAATGGACTCAACCCTCACAGATACGCAGTATTTT
CASSLMDSTLTDTQYF
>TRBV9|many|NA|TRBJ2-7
TGTGCCAGCAGCCAAGGGGCGGACGGCGTCTCCTACGAGCAGTACTTC
CASSQGADGVSYEQYF
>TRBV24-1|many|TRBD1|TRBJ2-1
TGTGCCACCAGTGATTTCAAAATGGACAGGGTTCATGAGCAGTTCTTC
CATSDFKMDRVHEQFF
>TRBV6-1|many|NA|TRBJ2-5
TGTGCCAGCAGTGTGGGCCCCCGAGAGACCCAGTACTTC
CASSVGPRETQYF
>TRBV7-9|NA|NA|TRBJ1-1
TGTGCCAGCAGCCCCGTAGAGGAGCCCACTGAAGCTTTCTTT
CASSPVEEPTEAFF
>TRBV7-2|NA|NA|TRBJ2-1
TGTGCCAGCAGCTTAGCTTCCACTAATGAGCAGTTCTTC
CASSLASTNEQFF
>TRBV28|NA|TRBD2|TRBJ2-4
TGTGCCAGCAGCTTGACTAGCGGGAGAGCCAAAAACATTCAGTACTTC
CASSLTSGRAKNIQYF
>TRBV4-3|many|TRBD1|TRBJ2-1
TGCGCCAGCAGCCGAGCGCTGGGACAGGGATTCACCACCAATGAGCAGTTCTTC
CASSRALGQGFTTNEQFF
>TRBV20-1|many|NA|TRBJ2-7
TGCAGTGCTCCCCGAGGAGGCCACGAGCAGTACTTC
CSAPRGGHEQYF
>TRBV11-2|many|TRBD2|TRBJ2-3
TGTGCCAGCAGCTTGAGCGGGGCCGACACAGATACGCAGTATTTT
CASSLSGADTDTQYF
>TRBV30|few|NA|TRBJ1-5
TGTGCCTGGAGGCCCTCCAGGGATCAGCCCCAGCATTTT
CAWRPSRDQPQHF
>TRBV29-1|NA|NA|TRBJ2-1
TGCAGCGGGAACGGAGTCCCCAATGGGCAGTTCTTC
CSGNGVPNGQFF
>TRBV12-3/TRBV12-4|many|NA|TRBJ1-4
TGTGCCAGCAGTTTAGGGATCGATGAAAAACTGTTTTTT
CASSLGIDEKLFF